Sequencing of this TCR beta chain was carried out in a study of response to subunit inactivated influenza vaccine. Regarding the study as a whole: After each seasonal influenza vaccination, few new T cells are recruited, the authors suggested.

Germline CDR1 and CDR2: SQVTM and ANQGSEA. J lost 3 bases, V lost 4 bases, and 5 bases had no gene match. CDR3 length equals 13 residues. A word on this clonotype: Its antigen remains unidentified.

Using its own MiXCR run on the RT-PCR reads, TCRdb lists one record per CDR3 protein. The sample has 200,000 to 300,000 distinct CDR3 sequences; 12% are singletons. This rearrangement joins TRBV29-1 to TRBJ1-1, with TRBD1 matching over 7 bases. The clonotype originates from a man aged 45-60 years who received an inactivated influenza vaccine. The material sequenced was non-naive T cells sorted from PBMCs, taken 14 to 15 days before vaccination. The CDR3 loop is CSVGYRGDTEAFF. The DNA for the CDR3 is TGCAGCGTTGGTTACAGGGGCGACACTGAAGCTTTCTTT.